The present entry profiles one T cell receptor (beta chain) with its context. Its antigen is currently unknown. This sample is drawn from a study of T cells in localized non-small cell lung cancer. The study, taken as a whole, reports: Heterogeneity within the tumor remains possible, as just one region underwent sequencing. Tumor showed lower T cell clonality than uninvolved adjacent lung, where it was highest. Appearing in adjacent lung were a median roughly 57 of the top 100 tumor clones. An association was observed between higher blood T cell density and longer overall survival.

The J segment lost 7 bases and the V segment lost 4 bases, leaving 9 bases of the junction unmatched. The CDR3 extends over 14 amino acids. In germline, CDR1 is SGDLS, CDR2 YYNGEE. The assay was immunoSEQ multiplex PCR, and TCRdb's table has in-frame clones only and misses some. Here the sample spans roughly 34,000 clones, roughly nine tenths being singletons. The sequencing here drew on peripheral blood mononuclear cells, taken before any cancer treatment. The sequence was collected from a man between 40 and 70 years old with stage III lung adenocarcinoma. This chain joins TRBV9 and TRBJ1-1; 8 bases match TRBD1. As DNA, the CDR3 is TGTGCCAGCAGCCCCCTAAACGGACAGGGTGAAGCTTTCTTT. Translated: CASSPLNGQGEAFF.